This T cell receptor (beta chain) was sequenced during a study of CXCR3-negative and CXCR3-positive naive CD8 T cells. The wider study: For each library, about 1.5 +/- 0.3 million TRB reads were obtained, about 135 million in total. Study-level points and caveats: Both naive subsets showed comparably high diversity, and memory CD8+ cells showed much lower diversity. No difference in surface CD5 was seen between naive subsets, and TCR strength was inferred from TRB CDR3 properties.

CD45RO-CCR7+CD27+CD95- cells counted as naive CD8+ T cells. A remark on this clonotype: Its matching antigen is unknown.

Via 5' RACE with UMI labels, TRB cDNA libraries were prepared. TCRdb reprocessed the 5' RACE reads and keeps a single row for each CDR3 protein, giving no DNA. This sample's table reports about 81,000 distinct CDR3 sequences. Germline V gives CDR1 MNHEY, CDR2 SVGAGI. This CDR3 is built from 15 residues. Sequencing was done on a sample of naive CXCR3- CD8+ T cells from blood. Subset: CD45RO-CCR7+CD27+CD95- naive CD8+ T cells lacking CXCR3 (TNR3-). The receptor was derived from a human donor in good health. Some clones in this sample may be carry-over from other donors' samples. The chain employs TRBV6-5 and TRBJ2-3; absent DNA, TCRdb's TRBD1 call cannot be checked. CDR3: CASSPMGGGTDTQYF.